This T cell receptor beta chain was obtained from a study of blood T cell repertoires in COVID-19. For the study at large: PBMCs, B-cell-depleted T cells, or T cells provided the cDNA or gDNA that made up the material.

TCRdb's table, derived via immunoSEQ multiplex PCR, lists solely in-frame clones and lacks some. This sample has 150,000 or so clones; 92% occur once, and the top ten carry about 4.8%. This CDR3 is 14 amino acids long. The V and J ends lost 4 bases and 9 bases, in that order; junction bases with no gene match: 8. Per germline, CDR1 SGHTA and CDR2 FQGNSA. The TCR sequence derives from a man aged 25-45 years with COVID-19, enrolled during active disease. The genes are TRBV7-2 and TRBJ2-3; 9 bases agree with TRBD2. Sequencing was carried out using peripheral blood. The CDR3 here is CASSSPKRGVTQYF. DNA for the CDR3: TGTGCCAGCAGCTCCCCCAAGCGGGGGGTGACGCAGTATTTT.